This passage covers 25 T cell receptor beta chains from one sample sequenced in a study of cytomegalovirus exposure and HLA in healthy donors. PCR amplification relied on 60 Vbeta primers (plus 13 Jbeta primers). Assay used: immunoSEQ multiplex PCR; TCRdb lists only in-frame clones, some missing. The sample records more than 100,000 clones, around 78% being singletons. The sequencing input was PBMCs. The receptor set was obtained from a man aged 35 to 55 in good health and CMV-seronegative.

The chain uses TRBV6-6 and TRBJ1-2; 7 bases align to TRBD1. Germline values: CDR1 MNHNY, CDR2 SVGAGI (reference sequence). V was clipped by 6 bases and J by 6 bases; unmatched bases: 7. CDR3 length: 13 residues. CDR3 loop: CASSHRDSHGYTF. Written as DNA, the CDR3 is TGTGCCAGCAGCCACCGGGACAGCCATGGCTACACCTTC.

The chain couples TRBV19 to TRBJ1-5; 8 nucleotides agree with TRBD1. Germline values: CDR1 LNHDA, CDR2 SQIVND (reference sequence). The V segment lost 3 bases and the J segment 6 bases; nucleotides outside the gene matches: 7. The CDR3 contains 15 residues. The CDR3 spells CASSISRTGIQPQHF. As DNA, the CDR3 is TGTGCCAGTAGTATTTCCCGGACAGGGATTCAGCCCCAGCATTTT.

This clone was observed a handful of times. This chain uses TRBV29-1 with TRBJ2-1; TRBD2 matches 7 bases. CDR1 is SQVTM, CDR2 ANQGSEA, per germline. The trim removed 4 bases at V and 10 bases at J, leaving 10 bases unmatched. The CDR3 covers 13 residues. CDR3 loop: CSVVLAEPGEQFF. The CDR3 DNA reads as TGCAGCGTTGTGCTAGCGGAGCCGGGGGAGCAGTTCTTC.

The chain joins TRBV27 to TRBJ2-1; the D gene is possibly TRBD1 (5 bases). V lost 7 bases, J lost 6 bases, and 22 bases lay in between. Looked up from germline, CDR1 is MNHEY and CDR2 is SMNVEV (reference sequence). The CDR3 length is 16 residues. The CDR3 DNA is TGTGCCAGCACTTATGACAGACTTACGGTTCCCAATGAGCAGTTCTTC. Amino acids: CASTYDRLTVPNEQFF.

The CDR3 here is CASSLGRGPYEQYF. The CDR3 DNA follows: TGTGCCAGCAGCTTGGGGAGAGGGCCCTACGAGCAGTACTTC. The V gene is TRBV5-8, the J gene TRBJ2-7; perhaps TRBD2 as D (5 bases). The V gene lost 0 bases and the J gene lost 2 bases, with 9 bases spanning the gap. The CDR3 totals 14 residues. Per the germline V gene, CDR1 is SGHTS and CDR2 is YDEGEE.

This clone was picked up a small number of times. The chain carries TRBV9 and TRBJ1-2; D uncertain. The CDR3 loop spans 12 amino acids. V was pared by 4 bases and J by 5 bases, with 9 bases between. In germline, CDR1 is SGDLS, CDR2 YYNGEE. CDR3 protein: CASSPGMYGYTF. The CDR3 nucleotides read TGTGCCAGCAGCCCCGGGATGTATGGCTACACCTTC.

This clone was seen only once. This rearrangement joins TRBV5-8 to TRBJ2-3, with a possible D match to TRBD1 (7 bases). The ends were cut back, 4 bases at V and 0 bases at J, with 12 bases in the middle. This CDR3 region has 15 residues. Per the germline V gene, CDR1 is SGHTS and CDR2 is YDEGEE. CDR3 nucleotide sequence: TGTGCCAGCAGCCGGGGGACAGCCAGCACAGATACGCAGTATTTT. Amino acid sequence: CASSRGTASTDTQYF.

V gene TRBV4-1 combines with J gene TRBJ2-4; maybe TRBD1 (5 bases). V shed 4 bases and J shed 7 bases, with 11 bases lying between them. The germline V gene has CDR1 MGHRA and CDR2 YSYEKL. This CDR3 contains 13 residues. The DNA for the CDR3 is TGCGCCAGCAGCCTAGAGACAGAGAACATTCAGTACTTC. Residues: CASSLETENIQYF.

The chain is built from TRBV7-9 and TRBJ2-5; 7 nucleotides agree with TRBD1. Losses at the gene ends were 3 bases for V and 1 base for J; bases not matched to a gene: 5. Germline CDR1 and CDR2: SEHNR and FQNEAQ (reference sequence). The CDR3 is 15 residues long. CDR3 region: CASSLGGDSQETQYF. In nucleotides, the CDR3 is TGTGCCAGCAGCTTGGGTGGGGACAGCCAAGAGACCCAGTACTTC. Based on the CDR3 plus reference TRBV7-9 and TRBJ2-5, the full variable domain is DTGVSQNPRHKITKRGQNVTFRCDPISEHNRLYWYRQTLGQGPEFLTYFQNEAQLEKSRLLSDRFSAERPKGSFSTLEIQRTEQGDSAMYLCASSLGGDSQETQYFGPGTRLLVL.

The rearrangement joins TRBV21-1 to TRBJ2-3; TRBD2 is taken as the D call from the table, unchecked against the DNA. TRBV21-1 is termed a pseudogene. The CDR3 has 16 amino acids. This chain's CDR3 is CASSKFTGGSTDTQYF. The CDR3 DNA sequence: TGTGCCAGCAGCAAATTTACGGGAGGGAGCACAGATACGCAGTATTTT.

The V and J genes are TRBV11-2 and TRBJ1-2; 9 nucleotides match TRBD1. Germline V lookup: CDR1 SGHAT, CDR2 FQNNGV. This CDR3 region has 15 residues. V trimming: 5 bases; J trimming: 8 bases; junction bases outside the gene matches: 12. The CDR3 nucleotides are TGTGCCAGCAGCCATGCTGGGACAGGGACGCGAGGCTACACCTTC. This codes for CASSHAGTGTRGYTF.

V and J are TRBV6-5 and TRBJ1-1; TRBD1 aligns across 7 bases. V lost 2 bases to trimming and J lost 0 bases; unmatched junction nucleotides: 6. The germline gives CDR1 MNHEY, CDR2 SVGAGI. The CDR3 sequence is 16 residues long. Here the CDR3 DNA reads TGTGCCAGCAGTTACGAACTGGGACAGATGAACACTGAAGCTTTCTTT. This sequence encodes CASSYELGQMNTEAFF.

J is TRBJ1-5 and V is TRBV4-1; 8 nucleotides agree with TRBD1. Germline CDR1 reads MGHRA; CDR2 reads YSYEKL. Trimming cost V 0 bases and J 3 bases; bases outside gene matches: 13. This CDR3 comprises 19 residues. DNA of the CDR3: TGCGCCAGCAGCCAAGATAGGCGTCAGGGGGCGATCACCAATCAGCCCCAGCATTTT. Amino acids: CASSQDRRQGAITNQPQHF.

Only one count was recorded for this clone. J is TRBJ1-1 and V is TRBV9; 7 bases align to TRBD1. The J segment lost 5 bases and the V segment lost 3 bases, leaving 13 bases of the junction unmatched. The CDR3 spans 16 residues. Germline-derived CDR1 and CDR2 are SGDLS and YYNGEE. The CDR3 loop is CASSAGYGGGFTEAFF. The DNA for the CDR3 is TGTGCCAGCAGCGCCGGGTATGGAGGGGGCTTTACTGAAGCTTTCTTT.

The V and J genes are TRBV5-1 and TRBJ2-5, with D possibly being TRBD2 (5 bases). Germline V gene data show CDR1 as SGHRS and CDR2 as YFSETQ. V lost 4 bases and J lost 13, with 17 bases in between. The CDR3 is made up of 12 amino acids. In DNA form, the CDR3 reads TGCGCCAGCAGCCTTGACTACAACAAGTTGTACTTC. Translated: CASSLDYNKLYF.

The rearrangement uses TRBV11-2 and TRBJ2-6; D not certain. The CDR3 has 15 residues. Germline V gene lookup returns CDR1 SGHAT and CDR2 FQNNGV. V gave up 8 bases and J gave up 0 bases, with 11 bases separating them. CDR3 sequence (DNA): TGTGCCAGCTCCGCAGAATACTCTGGGGCCAACGTCCTGACTTTC. It encodes CASSAEYSGANVLTF. Drawing the rest from reference TRBV11-2 and TRBJ2-6, the complete variable domain is EAGVAQSPRYKIIEKRQSVAFWCNPISGHATLYWYQQILGQGPKLLIQFQNNGVVDDSQLPKDRFSAERLKGVDSTLKIQPAKLEDSAVYLCASSAEYSGANVLTFGAGSRLTVL.

The chain joins TRBV6-5 to TRBJ2-1, with 8 bases lining up with TRBD1. The V gene's germline CDR1 is MNHEY and CDR2 SVGAGI. The CDR3 covers 15 residues. J lost 2 bases, V lost 7 bases, and 7 bases had no gene match. CDR3 region: CASKPTGVPYNEQFF. CDR3 bases: TGTGCCAGCAAACCGACAGGGGTCCCCTACAATGAGCAGTTCTTC.

This chain connects TRBV4-3 to TRBJ2-7, with a tentative D call TRBD2 (5 bases). Trimming cost V 0 bases and J 2 bases, with 17 bases left between them. The CDR3 consists of 17 residues. From germline, CDR1 is LGHNA and CDR2 YSLEER. The CDR3 sequence is CASSQEVPREWAYEQYF. In nucleotides, the CDR3 is TGCGCCAGCAGCCAAGAGGTCCCGAGGGAATGGGCCTACGAGCAGTACTTC.

V gene TRBV28 combines with J gene TRBJ1-6, with 10 bases aligning to TRBD1. V lost 5 bases to trimming and J lost 8 bases; unmatched junction nucleotides: 9. The germline V gene encodes CDR1 MDHEN and CDR2 SYDVKM. The CDR3 is made up of 16 amino acids. CDR3 DNA sequence: TGTGCCAGCAGTATCCCGCGACAGGGGGCGGATTCACCCCTCCACTTT. Amino acids: CASSIPRQGADSPLHF.

The chain is built from TRBV7-9 and TRBJ1-1; D possibly corresponds to TRBD1 (6 bases). The CDR3 loop spans 13 amino acids. Per the germline V gene, CDR1 is SEHNR and CDR2 is FQNEAQ (reference sequence). V was cut by 4 bases and J by 3 bases, with 9 bases left in between. CDR3 sequence (DNA): TGTGCCAGCAGCTCCCAGGGGTACACTGAAGCTTTCTTT. It yields the protein CASSSQGYTEAFF.

This clone has just a few counts. V and J are TRBV6-5 and TRBJ1-1; TRBD1 agrees at 8 bases. Germline V lookup: CDR1 MNHEY, CDR2 SVGAGI. J lost 6 bases, V lost 4 bases, and 7 bases had no gene match. This CDR3 comprises 14 residues. The DNA for the CDR3 is TGTGCCAGCAGTTCCAACAAACAGGGGGCTGAAGCTTTCTTT. Its protein is CASSSNKQGAEAFF.

The rearrangement joins TRBV5-6 to TRBJ2-7, with 9 positions matching TRBD1. Germline assignment: CDR1 SGHDT and CDR2 YYEEEE. The V segment lost 4 bases and the J segment 7 bases; nucleotides outside the gene matches: 3. This CDR3 has 12 residues. The DNA for the CDR3 is TGTGCCAGCAGCGAGGGACAGGGTGAGCAGTACTTC. Translating gives CASSEGQGEQYF.

The V call is TRBV29-1, the J call TRBJ2-2; TRBD1 agrees at 9 bases. Losses at the gene ends were 8 bases for V and 2 bases for J; bases not matched to a gene: 3. The CDR3 loop spans 13 amino acids. CDR1 is SQVTM and CDR2 is ANQGSEA in the germline V gene. The CDR3 DNA sequence: TGCAGCACTACAGGGGGCAACACCGGGGAGCTGTTTTTT. It translates to CSTTGGNTGELFF.

CDR3 sequence (DNA): TGTGCCAGCAGCTCCGGACTAGTCGGCTACGAGCAGTACTTC. It yields the protein CASSSGLVGYEQYF. The gene calls are TRBV7-9 and TRBJ2-7; 7 positions agree with TRBD2. Germline V gives CDR1 SEHNR, CDR2 FQNEAQ (reference sequence). The CDR3 consists of 14 residues. V shed 4 bases and J 3 bases; nucleotides not matched to a gene: 6.

V gene TRBV10-3 combines with J gene TRBJ1-5; TRBD1 is a possible D gene (6 bases). The V gene lost 2 bases and the J gene lost 7 bases, with 6 bases spanning the gap. Germline-derived CDR1 and CDR2 are ENHRY and SYGVKD. The CDR3 runs to 12 residues. The CDR3: CAISEGQQPQHF. The CDR3 DNA follows: TGTGCCATCAGTGAGGGACAGCAGCCCCAGCATTTT.